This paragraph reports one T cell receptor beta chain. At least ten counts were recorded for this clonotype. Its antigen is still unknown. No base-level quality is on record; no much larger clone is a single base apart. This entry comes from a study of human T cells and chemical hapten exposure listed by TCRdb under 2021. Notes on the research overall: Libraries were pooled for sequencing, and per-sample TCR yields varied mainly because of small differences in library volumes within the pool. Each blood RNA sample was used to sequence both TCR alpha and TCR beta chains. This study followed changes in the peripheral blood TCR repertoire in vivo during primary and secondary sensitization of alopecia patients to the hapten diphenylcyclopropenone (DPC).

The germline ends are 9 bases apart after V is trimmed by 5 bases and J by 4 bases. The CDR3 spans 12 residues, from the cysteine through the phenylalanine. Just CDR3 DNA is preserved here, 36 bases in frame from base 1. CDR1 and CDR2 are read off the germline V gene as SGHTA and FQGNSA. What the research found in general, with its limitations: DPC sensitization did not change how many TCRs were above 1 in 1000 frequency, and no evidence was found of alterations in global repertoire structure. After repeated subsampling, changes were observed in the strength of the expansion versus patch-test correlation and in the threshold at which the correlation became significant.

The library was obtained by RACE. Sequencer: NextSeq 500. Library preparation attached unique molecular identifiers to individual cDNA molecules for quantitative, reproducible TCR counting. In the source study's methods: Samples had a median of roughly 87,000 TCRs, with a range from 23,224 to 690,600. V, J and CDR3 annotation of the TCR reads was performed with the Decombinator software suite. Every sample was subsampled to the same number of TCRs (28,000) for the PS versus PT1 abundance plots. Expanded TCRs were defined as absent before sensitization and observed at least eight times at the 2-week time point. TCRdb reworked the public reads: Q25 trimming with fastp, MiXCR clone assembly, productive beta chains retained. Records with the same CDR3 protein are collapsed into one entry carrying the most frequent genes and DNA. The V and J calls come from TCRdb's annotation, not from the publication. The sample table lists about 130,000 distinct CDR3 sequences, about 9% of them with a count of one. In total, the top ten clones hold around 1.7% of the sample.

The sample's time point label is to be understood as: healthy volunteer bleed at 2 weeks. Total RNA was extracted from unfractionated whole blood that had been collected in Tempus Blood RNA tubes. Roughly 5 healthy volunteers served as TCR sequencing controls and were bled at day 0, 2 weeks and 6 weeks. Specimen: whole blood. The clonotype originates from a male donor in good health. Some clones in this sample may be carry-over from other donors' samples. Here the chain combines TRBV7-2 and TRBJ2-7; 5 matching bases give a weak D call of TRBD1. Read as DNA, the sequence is TGTGCCAGCAGCATCCAGGGATACGAGCAGTACTTC. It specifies CASSIQGYEQYF.